This T cell receptor (beta chain) was sequenced during a study of T cell responses to AZD1222 COVID-19 vaccine. Regarding the study as a whole: Donors were largely white British and mainly female; clonal diversity was possibly underestimated. Spike-specific TCR repertoires showed rising breadth and depth after two AZD1222 doses. Repertoires were collected only later (after the peak T cell response had occurred). Only 5 or 6 individuals given AZD1222 were seropositive at baseline.

Germline V lookup: CDR1 GTSNPN, CDR2 SVGIG (reference sequence). CDR3 length equals 13 residues. V lost 8 bases to trimming and J lost 7 bases, with 18 bases between them. Method: immunoSEQ multiplex PCR; TCRdb's copy keeps in-frame clones and lacks some. This sample carries 95,000 to 100,000 clones, roughly 83% of them seen once, and the ten largest clones take 14%. Concerning this clone: The antigen remains undetermined.

The chain combines TRBV30 with TRBJ2-1; no reliable D call. Sequences were derived from peripheral blood, sampled 28 days after the second AZD1222 dose. The receptor was derived from an adult who received the AZD1222 COVID-19 vaccine. CDR3 residues: CAHTAQALNEQFF. DNA for the CDR3: TGTGCCCACACGGCCCAGGCCTTAAATGAGCAGTTCTTC.